Listed below are T cell receptor beta chains from one sample, sequenced in a study of T cells in localized non-small cell lung cancer. The data were produced by immunoSEQ multiplex PCR, yet TCRdb's version contains in-frame clones alone and is incomplete. The repertoire consists of approximately 81,000 clones, with around 90% occurring once and the leading ten covering 20% to 25%. Specimen: peripheral blood, collected before any cancer treatment. The receptors originated from a woman aged 35-70 years with stage I squamous cell lung carcinoma. CDR3s include the opening cysteine and the closing phenylalanine or tryptophan. D genes are given only for firm matches. For some rows the clone size is stated as once, few or many, or as a class when expanded; others skip it.

D,J,size,V,CDR3,DNA
NA,TRBJ1-6,NA,TRBV2,CASSELGTYNSPLHF,TGTGCCAGCAGTGAACTTGGCACTTATAATTCACCCCTCCACTTT
NA,TRBJ1-1,NA,TRBV5-3,CATWEGIWTEAFF,TGTGCTACCTGGGAGGGGATTTGGACTGAAGCTTTCTTT
NA,TRBJ2-6,NA,TRBV27,CARRASTPGANVLTF,TGTGCCAGGCGGGCATCAACACCTGGGGCCAACGTCCTGACTTTC
NA,TRBJ1-1,few,TRBV6-5,CASSSDRDKAFF,TGTGCCAGCAGTTCCGACCGGGACAAAGCTTTCTTT
TRBD1,TRBJ1-1,NA,TRBV9,CASSVGTGGINTEAFF,TGTGCCAGCAGCGTAGGGACAGGGGGCATAAACACTGAAGCTTTCTTT
NA,TRBJ2-2,NA,TRBV4-2,CASSQESSNTGELFF,TGTGCCAGCAGCCAAGAGTCCTCGAACACCGGGGAGCTGTTTTTT
NA,TRBJ1-6,NA,TRBV30,CAWAIAGAGNSPLHF,TGTGCCTGGGCTATCGCGGGGGCTGGTAATTCACCCCTCCACTTT
TRBD2,TRBJ2-1,once,TRBV9,CASSVLAGGYNEQFF,TGTGCCAGCAGCGTACTAGCGGGGGGGTACAATGAGCAGTTCTTC
TRBD1,TRBJ1-1,NA,TRBV18,CASSPGQGVWAFF,TGTGCCAGCTCACCAGGACAGGGAGTATGGGCTTTCTTT
NA,TRBJ1-5,NA,TRBV6-1,CASSEARQFGNQPQHF,TGTGCCAGCAGTGAAGCGCGACAGTTTGGCAATCAGCCCCAGCATTTT
NA,TRBJ1-4,few,TRBV4-1,CARTERIDEKLFF,TGCGCCAGAACAGAGCGCATAGATGAAAAACTGTTTTTT
NA,TRBJ2-7,NA,TRBV6-6,CASSLRGFYEQYF,TGTGCCAGCAGTTTGAGAGGCTTTTACGAGCAGTACTTC
NA,TRBJ1-2,NA,TRBV5-1,CASSETNYGYTF,TGCGCCAGCAGCGAGACTAACTATGGCTACACCTTC
NA,TRBJ2-6,NA,TRBV27,CASSVTGPSGANVLTF,TGTGCCAGCAGTGTTACAGGACCCTCTGGGGCCAACGTCCTGACTTTC
NA,TRBJ2-5,NA,TRBV5-6,CASSLGSQETQYF,TGTGCCAGCAGCTTGGGGAGCCAAGAGACCCAGTACTTC
NA,TRBJ2-2,NA,TRBV5-4,CASSLPAGGGTGELFF,TGTGCCAGCAGCTTGCCTGCAGGGGGAGGGACCGGGGAGCTGTTTTTT
NA,TRBJ2-7,NA,TRBV7-9,CASSLPGPYEQYF,TGTGCCAGCAGCTTACCGGGGCCCTACGAGCAGTACTTC
TRBD1,TRBJ1-2,NA,TRBV6-5,CASSYSGQGAGGYTF,TGTGCCAGCAGTTACTCGGGACAGGGGGCGGGTGGCTACACCTTC
NA,TRBJ2-7,NA,TRBV7-9,CASSLENSLYEQYF,TGTGCCAGCAGCTTAGAAAACAGCCTCTACGAGCAGTACTTC
TRBD2,TRBJ2-2,NA,TRBV29-1,CSVQPLAGDTGELFF,TGCAGCGTTCAACCCCTAGCGGGGGACACCGGGGAGCTGTTTTTT
TRBD2,TRBJ2-1,NA,TRBV7-9,CASSHTPSGGNNEQFF,TGTGCCAGCAGCCATACTCCCAGCGGGGGCAACAATGAGCAGTTCTTC
NA,TRBJ1-2,NA,TRBV4-1,CASSQTGGQLDYGYTF,TGCGCCAGCAGCCAGACGGGTGGGCAGTTGGATTATGGCTACACCTTC
NA,TRBJ1-1,NA,TRBV14,CASSRTTTGAAFF,TGTGCCAGCAGCCGTACGACGACAGGTGCGGCTTTCTTT
NA,TRBJ2-7,few,TRBV6-5,CASRTGGARSYEQYF,TGTGCCAGCAGAACGGGGGGCGCCCGTTCCTACGAGCAGTACTTC
NA,TRBJ2-1,once,TRBV9,CASSVDGARDEQFF,TGTGCCAGCAGCGTAGATGGCGCTAGGGATGAGCAGTTCTTC
TRBD1,TRBJ1-2,NA,TRBV6-1,CASSDLRTGGYGYTF,TGTGCCAGCAGTGATCTCCGGACAGGGGGCTATGGCTACACCTTC
NA,TRBJ1-2,few,TRBV11-2,CASSLDPGAVGGYTF,TGTGCCAGCAGCTTAGATCCGGGGGCGGTCGGTGGCTACACCTTC
TRBD1,TRBJ2-5,NA,TRBV9,CASSPAPTGEETQYF,TGTGCCAGCAGCCCGGCTCCCACAGGGGAGGAGACCCAGTACTTC
NA,TRBJ1-2,NA,TRBV7-9,CASSLSGTTEFGYTF,TGTGCCAGCAGCTTGTCCGGGACTACCGAATTTGGCTACACCTTC
TRBD1,TRBJ1-2,NA,TRBV6-5,CASSYSTGKSGYTF,TGTGCCAGCAGTTACTCGACAGGGAAAAGCGGCTACACCTTC
NA,TRBJ2-3,NA,TRBV2,CASSRNGLRDTQYF,TGTGCCAGCAGTCGGAACGGACTAAGAGATACGCAGTATTTT
NA,TRBJ1-5,NA,TRBV15,CATSRSRGDGNQPQHF,TGTGCCACCAGCAGGAGTAGGGGTGATGGCAATCAGCCCCAGCATTTT
NA,TRBJ1-4,NA,TRBV29-1,CSVGLGGGDEKLFF,TGCAGCGTTGGGCTGGGGGGGGGAGATGAAAAACTGTTTTTT
NA,TRBJ1-1,NA,TRBV6-6,CASSQPDRTNTEAFF,TGTGCCAGCAGTCAACCCGACAGGACTAACACTGAAGCTTTCTTT
NA,TRBJ1-1,NA,TRBV20-1,CSARSSLEAFF,TGCAGTGCTAGATCTTCCCTAGAAGCTTTCTTT
TRBD1,TRBJ1-1,NA,TRBV29-1,CSVEGQGGTEAFF,TGCAGCGTTGAGGGACAGGGGGGCACTGAAGCTTTCTTT
NA,TRBJ2-2,NA,TRBV4-2,CASFGSGELFF,TGTGCCAGCTTTGGAAGCGGGGAGCTGTTTTTT
NA,TRBJ1-6,NA,TRBV5-6,CASSSPGRPNSPLHF,TGTGCCAGCAGTTCCCCGGGACGGCCTAATTCACCCCTCCACTTT
NA,TRBJ2-6,NA,TRBV7-8,CASSLVGTGANVLTF,TGTGCCAGCAGCTTGGTGGGGACTGGGGCCAACGTCCTGACTTTC
NA,TRBJ1-6,NA,TRBV30,CAWSVRQGSYSPLHF,TGTGCCTGGAGTGTACGGCAGGGGAGTTATTCACCCCTCCACTTT
TRBD1,TRBJ1-2,NA,TRBV19,CASSIGQGAPLGYGYTF,TGTGCCAGTAGTATCGGACAGGGGGCCCCCCTTGGCTATGGCTACACCTTC
NA,TRBJ1-1,NA,TRBV27,CASTARGPDTEAFF,TGTGCCAGCACTGCCCGGGGGCCAGACACTGAAGCTTTCTTT
TRBD1,TRBJ1-2,NA,TRBV2,CASSGGQGGSYGYTF,TGTGCCAGCAGTGGGGGACAGGGGGGAAGCTATGGCTACACCTTC
NA,TRBJ2-3,NA,TRBV5-5,CASSLPGSTDTQYF,TGTGCCAGCAGCCTGCCGGGGAGCACAGATACGCAGTATTTT
NA,TRBJ1-1,NA,TRBV4-1,CASSQVDLGQVRTEAFF,TGCGCCAGCAGCCAAGTTGACTTGGGCCAGGTCCGAACTGAAGCTTTCTTT
NA,TRBJ1-2,NA,TRBV10-3,CAISFQNQGDYGYTF,TGTGCCATCAGTTTTCAAAATCAGGGAGACTATGGCTACACCTTC
NA,TRBJ2-3,NA,TRBV4-1,CASSLQWGNTDTQYF,TGCGCCAGCAGCTTACAGTGGGGAAACACAGATACGCAGTATTTT
NA,TRBJ1-5,NA,TRBV5-8,CASSEGVGQPQHF,TGTGCCAGCAGTGAGGGGGTAGGGCAGCCCCAGCATTTT
TRBD1,TRBJ2-3,NA,TRBV5-1,CASSWDRTTDTQYF,TGCGCCAGCAGCTGGGACAGAACCACAGATACGCAGTATTTT
NA,TRBJ1-4,NA,TRBV2,CASKGDRANEKLFF,TGTGCCAGCAAGGGTGACAGAGCTAATGAAAAACTGTTTTTT
NA,TRBJ1-2,NA,TRBV5-4,CASSTDVGGYGYTF,TGTGCCAGCAGCACGGATGTGGGGGGCTATGGCTACACCTTC
TRBD2,TRBJ2-3,NA,TRBV15,CATSRLAGGGDTQYF,TGTGCCACCAGCAGACTCGCGGGGGGCGGAGATACGCAGTATTTT
NA,TRBJ2-7,NA,TRBV4-2,CASSQDSGWEQYF,TGTGCCAGCAGCCAAGATTCGGGGTGGGAGCAGTACTTC
NA,TRBJ2-7,few,TRBV30,CAWSARLYSYEQYF,TGTGCCTGGAGTGCCCGACTGTATTCCTACGAGCAGTACTTC
NA,TRBJ2-7,few,TRBV16,CASSRIGGRVRNEQYF,TGTGCCAGCAGCCGCATCGGGGGAAGGGTCAGGAACGAGCAGTACTTC
NA,TRBJ1-2,NA,TRBV4-1,CASSQVGYGGYTF,TGCGCCAGCAGCCAAGTGGGATACGGTGGCTACACCTTC
NA,TRBJ1-1,NA,TRBV10-3,CAISTQPNTEAFF,TGTGCCATCAGCACGCAGCCGAACACTGAAGCTTTCTTT
NA,TRBJ1-5,NA,TRBV28,CASSPDSGLRHF,TGTGCCAGCAGCCCGGACAGTGGCCTTAGGCATTTT
TRBD1,TRBJ2-1,NA,TRBV29-1,CSVGRGQGEQFF,TGCAGCGTGGGCAGGGGGCAAGGTGAGCAGTTCTTC
NA,TRBJ2-2,once,TRBV30,CAWSVGTQNTGELFF,TGTGCCTGGAGCGTCGGGACCCAGAACACCGGGGAGCTGTTTTTT